This TCR beta chain was obtained from a study of OX40 agonist ivuxolimab in advanced cancers. Study-level background: Patients received the agonistic anti-OX40 (CD134) antibody ivuxolimab. Study conclusions and caveats: At 0.1 to 3.0 mg/kg, clonal expansion of CD4+ and CD8+ blood T cells had occurred by week 6. Low normalized T-cell clonal expansion also characterized some of the nonresponders.

About this clone: The antigen remains undetermined.

Trimming at V came to 0 bases and at J to 8 bases, leaving 8 bases not matched to a gene. Germline-derived CDR1 and CDR2 are SGDLS and YYNGEE. The CDR3 consists of 15 residues. Blood specimens came from baseline, cycle 4 day 1, and cycle 7 day 1. Sequencing used immunoSEQ multiplex PCR; TCRdb keeps in-frame clones, though not all of them. The sample consists of 50,000 or so clones, 90% to 95% of them appearing once. The chain recombines TRBV9 with TRBJ2-1; 7 positions agree with TRBD2. The TCR was taken from an adult with an advanced solid tumor such as melanoma, head and neck, liver or kidney cancer. The sample consisted of CD4+ or CD8+ T cells sorted from blood, taken in a trial of the OX40 agonist ivuxolimab. CDR3 sequence: CASSVAGFRGDEQFF. CDR3 bases: TGTGCCAGCAGCGTAGCTGGCTTCCGGGGGGATGAGCAGTTCTTC.